This T cell receptor (beta chain) was captured by sequencing in a study of T cells after somatic rescue of genetic block. The assay was immunoSEQ multiplex PCR, and TCRdb's table has in-frame clones only and misses some. The sample consists of roughly 92,000 clones, approximately 90% of them appearing once. With 8 bases clipped from V and 7 bases from J, the junction kept 8 bases outside the gene matches. CDR1 is MDHEN and CDR2 is SYDVKM in the germline V gene. CDR3 length: 14 residues. The sequence derives from a woman younger than 30. The material sequenced was peripheral blood mononuclear cells (PBMCs). This sequence joins TRBV28 and TRBJ2-7, with 13 positions matching TRBD2. This chain's CDR3 is CASHTSGRAEEQYF. The CDR3 DNA sequence: TGTGCCAGCCATACTAGCGGGAGGGCTGAGGAGCAGTACTTC.